This T cell receptor (beta chain) was recorded in a study of CXCR3-negative and CXCR3-positive naive CD8 T cells. Looking at the study overall: A total of 110 million to 150 million TRB reads was generated, with about 1.5 +/- 0.3 million per library. Overall study results and limits: TRB CDR3s were more hydrophobic in CXCR3-positive than in CXCR3-negative naive cells.

Naive cells were sorted as CD45RO-, CCR7+, CD27+ and CD95-. Regarding this clonotype: Its antigen is unknown.

With UMI labels, 5' RACE was used to prepare the TRB cDNA libraries. Following a re-call of the 5' RACE reads, TCRdb has one entry per CDR3 protein and lacks DNA. This table holds tens of thousands of distinct CDR3 sequences. In germline, CDR1 is WSHSY, CDR2 SAAADI. The CDR3 loop spans 14 amino acids. The material sequenced was naive CXCR3+ CD8+ T cells from blood. Subset of the sample: CD45RO-CCR7+CD27+CD95- naive CD8+ T cells expressing CXCR3 (TNR3+). The origin of this receptor is a human donor in good health. Some clones in this sample may be carry-over from other donors' samples. The rearrangement links TRBV10-2 to TRBJ2-5. CDR3 protein: CASGDLNGPETQYF.